One and the same sample provided the 5 T cell receptor beta chains below, sequenced in a study of metastatic and nonmetastatic thyroid tumors. From the PCR reads, TCRdb re-called clones with MiXCR. The table has 9,000 to 10,000 clones, roughly 9.7% seen once; the top ten hold roughly 7.5%. Every patient was untreated before thyroid surgery. Material for sequencing was tumor tissue. These receptor sequences come from a female donor with papillary thyroid cancer or a benign thyroid nodule (not recorded which). Some clones in this sample may be carry-over from other donors' samples.

This clone has ten or more counts. This chain joins TRBV3-1 and TRBJ1-3; 9 bases are a match to TRBD1. V lost 4 bases to trimming and J lost 7 bases; unmatched junction nucleotides: 11. The CDR3 contains 16 residues. Germline V gives CDR1 LGHDT, CDR2 YNNKEL (reference sequence). DNA of the CDR3: TGTGCCAGCAGCCTACGAGCGGGACAGGGCGGGAACACCATATATTTT. This codes for CASSLRAGQGGNTIYF.

The gene calls are TRBV6-2 or TRBV6-3 and TRBJ1-6; the match to TRBD1 covers 8 bases. Germline assignment: CDR1 MNHEY and CDR2 SVGEGT. This CDR3 is 14 amino acids long. J lost 8 bases, V lost 5 bases, and 5 bases had no gene match. The chain's CDR3 is CASSPDRVYSPLHF. The CDR3 DNA reads as TGTGCCAGCAGTCCGGACAGGGTGTATTCACCCCTCCACTTT.

The table lists this clone with a few counts. This sequence joins TRBV28 and TRBJ1-6; perhaps TRBD1 as D (5 bases). The CDR3 runs to 15 residues. Germline CDR1 reads MDHEN; CDR2 reads SYDVKM. V was trimmed by 2 bases and J by 9 bases, leaving 14 bases between them. The CDR3 loop is CASSLRPGDGSPLHF. In nucleotides, the CDR3 is TGTGCCAGCAGTTTACGCCCGGGGGATGGTTCACCCCTCCACTTT.

This clone appeared many times. V and J are TRBV7-9 and TRBJ1-1; D call uncertain. The CDR3 runs 14 residues. CDR1 is SEHNR, CDR2 FQNEAQ, per germline (reference sequence). V lost 5 bases to trimming and J lost 3 bases, with 13 bases between them. CDR3 sequence (DNA): TGTGCCAGCAGCGCAAAGGGAGTTGACACTGAAGCTTTCTTT. As protein: CASSAKGVDTEAFF.

The sample holds many counts of this clone. Here the CDR3 reads CATSGASTDTQYF. CDR3 bases: TGTGCCACCAGCGGGGCGAGCACAGATACGCAGTATTTT. The chain couples TRBV15 to TRBJ2-3, with a possible D match to TRBD1 (5 bases). CDR3 length: 13 residues. Germline CDR1 is LNHNV and CDR2 is YYDKDF (reference sequence). V lost 5 bases and J lost 0, with 6 bases in between.